Following are 2 T cell receptor beta chains from one sample sequenced in a study of blood T cells in healthy people across ages (dated by TCRdb to 2013 to 2016). The library was produced with 5' RACE. Data came from an Illumina HiSeq 2500. A second PCR of roughly 6 to 11 cycles was performed with a sample-barcoded 5' primer and a J-beta primer mix. TCRdb reprocessed the public reads (quality trimming at Q25 with fastp, clone calling with MiXCR) and kept in-frame beta chains. Duplicate CDR3 protein sequences are folded into a single record with the most common DNA and genes. Here the sample has some 320,000 distinct CDR3 sequences; 25% to 30% occur a single time. The ten top clones hold around 29% of the sample. The sample was blood. These receptors originate from a woman aged 65 to 85 in good health.

V gene TRBV7-8 combines with J gene TRBJ1-1; unclear D gene. The CDR3 loop spans 12 amino acids. CDR1 is SGHVS, CDR2 FQNEAQ, per germline. The V gene lost 1 base and the J gene lost 9 bases, with 9 bases spanning the gap. The CDR3 sequence is CASSLGVEKAFF. In DNA form, the CDR3 reads TGTGCCAGCAGCTTAGGGGTAGAGAAAGCTTTCTTT.

This clonotype occurred a few times. This sequence joins TRBV20-1 and TRBJ2-1, with TRBD2 matching 11 bases. Germline CDR1 reads DFQATT; CDR2 reads SNEGSKA (reference sequence). The J segment lost 0 bases and the V segment lost 3 bases, leaving 7 bases of the junction unmatched. The CDR3 is 17 amino acids. CDR3 coding DNA: TGCAGTGCTAGGCCAATAGCGGGAGGGCCCTCCTACAATGAGCAGTTCTTC. It yields the protein CSARPIAGGPSYNEQFF.